Sequencing of this T cell receptor beta chain was carried out in a study of T cell responses to AZD1222 COVID-19 vaccine. Sequencing used immunoSEQ multiplex PCR; TCRdb keeps in-frame clones, though not all of them. The table lists approximately 52,000 clones, about 91% of them singletons, with 2% to 3% in the top ten. J gave up 4 bases and V 1 base, and 4 bases lay outside the gene matches. The CDR3 is 14 amino acids. CDR1 is LGHDT, CDR2 YNNKEL, per germline (reference sequence). Timing groups of about 4 and about 12 weeks for second doses were pooled. The rearrangement links TRBV3-1 (or the pseudogene TRBV3-2) to TRBJ2-7, with TRBD2 matching over 7 bases. Material: peripheral blood, obtained 28 days after the second AZD1222 dose. This sequence was found in an adult who received the AZD1222 COVID-19 vaccine. CDR3 region: CASSQGSGTYEQYF. CDR3 DNA: TGTGCCAGCAGCCAAGGGAGCGGGACGTACGAGCAGTACTTC.